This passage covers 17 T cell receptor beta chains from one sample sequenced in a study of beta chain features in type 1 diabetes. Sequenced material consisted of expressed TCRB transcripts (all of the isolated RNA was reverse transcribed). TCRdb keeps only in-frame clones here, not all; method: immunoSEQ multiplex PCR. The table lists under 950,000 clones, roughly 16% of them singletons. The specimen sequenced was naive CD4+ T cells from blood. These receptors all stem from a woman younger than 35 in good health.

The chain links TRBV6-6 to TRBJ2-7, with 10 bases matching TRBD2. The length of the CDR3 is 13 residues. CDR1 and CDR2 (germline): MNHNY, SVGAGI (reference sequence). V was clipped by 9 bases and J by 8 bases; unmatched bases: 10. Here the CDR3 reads CASFRASGSQQYF. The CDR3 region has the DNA TGTGCCAGTTTTAGGGCTAGCGGGAGTCAGCAGTACTTC.

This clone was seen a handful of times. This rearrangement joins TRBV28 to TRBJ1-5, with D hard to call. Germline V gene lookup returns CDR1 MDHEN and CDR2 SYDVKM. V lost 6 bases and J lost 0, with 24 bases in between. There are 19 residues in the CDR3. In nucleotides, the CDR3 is TGTGCCAGCAGCCCGGTTTTAGGATCCTGGGGTTCTAGCAATCAGCCCCAGCATTTT. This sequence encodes CASSPVLGSWGSSNQPQHF.

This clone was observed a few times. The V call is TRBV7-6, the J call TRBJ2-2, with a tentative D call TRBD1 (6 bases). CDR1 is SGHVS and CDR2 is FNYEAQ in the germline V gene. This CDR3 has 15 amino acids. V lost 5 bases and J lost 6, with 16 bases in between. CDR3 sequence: CASSADNGGPGELFF. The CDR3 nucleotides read TGTGCCAGCAGCGCCGACAATGGGGGCCCCGGGGAGCTGTTTTTT.

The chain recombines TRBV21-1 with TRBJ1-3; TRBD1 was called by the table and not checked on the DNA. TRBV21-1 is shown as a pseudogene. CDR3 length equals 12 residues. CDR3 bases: TGTGCCAGCAGGGCAGGGCTCAACACCATATATTTT. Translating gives CASRAGLNTIYF.

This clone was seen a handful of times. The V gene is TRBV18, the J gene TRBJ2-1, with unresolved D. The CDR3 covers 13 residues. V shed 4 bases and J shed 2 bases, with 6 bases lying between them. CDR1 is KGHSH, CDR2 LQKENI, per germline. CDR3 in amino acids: CASSRGTYNEQFF. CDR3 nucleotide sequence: TGTGCCAGCTCACGGGGAACCTACAATGAGCAGTTCTTC.

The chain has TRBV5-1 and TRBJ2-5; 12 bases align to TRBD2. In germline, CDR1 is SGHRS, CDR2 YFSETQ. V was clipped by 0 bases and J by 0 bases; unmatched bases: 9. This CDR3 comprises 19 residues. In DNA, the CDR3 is TGCGCCAGCAGCTTGGAGTCTAGCGGGAGGGATTTGTACCAAGAGACCCAGTACTTC. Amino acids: CASSLESSGRDLYQETQYF.

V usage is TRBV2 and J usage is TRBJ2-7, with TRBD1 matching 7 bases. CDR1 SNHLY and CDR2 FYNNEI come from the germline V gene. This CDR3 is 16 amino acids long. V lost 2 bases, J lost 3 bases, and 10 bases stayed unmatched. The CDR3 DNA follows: TGTGCCAGCAGTGAATCTGGGACAGTGCCTCTCTACGAGCAGTACTTC. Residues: CASSESGTVPLYEQYF.

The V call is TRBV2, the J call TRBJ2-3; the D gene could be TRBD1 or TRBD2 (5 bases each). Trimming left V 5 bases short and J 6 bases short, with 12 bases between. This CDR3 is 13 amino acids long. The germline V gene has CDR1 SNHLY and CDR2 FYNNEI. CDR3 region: CASSWDQSDTQYF. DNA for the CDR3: TGTGCCAGCAGTTGGGACCAATCCGATACGCAGTATTTT.

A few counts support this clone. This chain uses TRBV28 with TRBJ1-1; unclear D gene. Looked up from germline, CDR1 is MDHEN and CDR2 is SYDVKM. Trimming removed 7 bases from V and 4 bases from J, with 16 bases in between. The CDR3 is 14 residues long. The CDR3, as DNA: TGTGCCAGCACCTTGAGTAGTTGGGTCACTGAAGCTTTCTTT. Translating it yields CASTLSSWVTEAFF.

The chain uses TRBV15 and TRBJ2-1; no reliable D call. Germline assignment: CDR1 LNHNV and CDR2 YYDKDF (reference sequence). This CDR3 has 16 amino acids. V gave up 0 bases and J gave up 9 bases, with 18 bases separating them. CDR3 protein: CATSRDIEDGRREQFF. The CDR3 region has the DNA TGTGCCACCAGCAGAGACATAGAAGATGGACGGCGTGAGCAGTTCTTC.

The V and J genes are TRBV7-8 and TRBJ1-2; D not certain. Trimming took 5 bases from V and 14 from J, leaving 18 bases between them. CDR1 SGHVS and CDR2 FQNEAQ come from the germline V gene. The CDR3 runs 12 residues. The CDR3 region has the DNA TGTGCCAGCAGCACGTTCCTTTCCCCGCGGACCTTC. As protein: CASSTFLSPRTF.

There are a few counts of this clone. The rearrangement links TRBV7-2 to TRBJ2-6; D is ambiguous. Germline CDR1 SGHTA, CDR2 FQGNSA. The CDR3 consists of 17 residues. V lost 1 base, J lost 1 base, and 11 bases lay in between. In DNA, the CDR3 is TGTGCCAGCAGCTTAGTCGGTACTAAATCTGGGGCCAACGTCCTGACTTTC. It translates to CASSLVGTKSGANVLTF. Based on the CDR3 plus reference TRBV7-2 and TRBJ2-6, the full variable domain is GAGVSQSPSNKVTEKGKDVELRCDPISGHTALYWYRQSLGQGLEFLIYFQGNSAPDKSGLPSDRFSAERTGGSVSTLTIQRTQQEDSAVYLCASSLVGTKSGANVLTFGAGSRLTVL.

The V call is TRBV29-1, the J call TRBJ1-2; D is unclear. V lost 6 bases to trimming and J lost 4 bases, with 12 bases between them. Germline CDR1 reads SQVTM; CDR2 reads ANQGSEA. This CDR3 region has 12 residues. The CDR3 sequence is CSVYGKAYGYTF. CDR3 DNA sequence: TGCAGCGTCTATGGGAAAGCCTATGGCTACACCTTC.

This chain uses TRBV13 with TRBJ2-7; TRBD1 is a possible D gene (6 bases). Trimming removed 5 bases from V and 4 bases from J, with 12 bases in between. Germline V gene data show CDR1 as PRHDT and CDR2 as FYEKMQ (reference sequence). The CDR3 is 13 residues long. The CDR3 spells CASSKSGDYEQYF. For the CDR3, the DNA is TGTGCCAGCAGCAAATCAGGGGATTACGAGCAGTACTTC.

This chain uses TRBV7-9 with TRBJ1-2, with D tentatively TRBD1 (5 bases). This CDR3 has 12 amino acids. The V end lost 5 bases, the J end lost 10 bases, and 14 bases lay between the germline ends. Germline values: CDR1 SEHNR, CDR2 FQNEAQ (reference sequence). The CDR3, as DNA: TGTGCCAGCAGCGTAGGGGCCAGGGACTACACCTTC. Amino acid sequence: CASSVGARDYTF.

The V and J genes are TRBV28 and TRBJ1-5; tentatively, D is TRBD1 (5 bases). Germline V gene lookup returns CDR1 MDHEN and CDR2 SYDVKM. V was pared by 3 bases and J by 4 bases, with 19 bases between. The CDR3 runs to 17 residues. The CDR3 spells CASSLPGTQSVNQPQHF. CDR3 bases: TGTGCCAGCAGTTTGCCCGGGACGCAGTCGGTTAATCAGCCCCAGCATTTT.

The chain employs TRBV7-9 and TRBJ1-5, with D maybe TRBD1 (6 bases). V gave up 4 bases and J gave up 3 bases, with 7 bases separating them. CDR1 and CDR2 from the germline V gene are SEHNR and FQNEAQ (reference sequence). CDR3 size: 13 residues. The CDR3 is CASSSGVNQPQHF. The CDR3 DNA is TGTGCCAGCAGCTCAGGGGTCAATCAGCCCCAGCATTTT.